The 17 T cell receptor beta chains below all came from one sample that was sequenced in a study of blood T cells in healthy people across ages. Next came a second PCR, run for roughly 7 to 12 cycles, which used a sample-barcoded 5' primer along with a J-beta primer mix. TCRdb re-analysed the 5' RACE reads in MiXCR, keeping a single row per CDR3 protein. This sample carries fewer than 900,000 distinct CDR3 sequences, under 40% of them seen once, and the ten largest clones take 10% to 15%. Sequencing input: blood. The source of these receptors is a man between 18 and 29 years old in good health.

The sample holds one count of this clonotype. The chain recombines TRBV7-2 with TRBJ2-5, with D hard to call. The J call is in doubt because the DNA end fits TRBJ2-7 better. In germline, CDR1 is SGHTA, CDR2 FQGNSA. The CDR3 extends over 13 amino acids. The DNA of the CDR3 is TGTGCCAGCAGCTTATCGGCAGTCTACGAGCAGTACTTC. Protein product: CASSLSAVYEQYF.

The CDR3 DNA reads as TGCAGTGCTAGAGCGTCCCGGGACAGGGACGATCAGCCCCAGCATTTT. This sequence encodes CSARASRDRDDQPQHF. This sequence joins TRBV20-1 and TRBJ1-5, with 9 bases fitting TRBD1. Germline V gene sequence: CDR1 DFQATT, CDR2 SNEGSKA (reference sequence). With V trimmed by 1 base and J by 5 bases, 9 bases remained unmatched. CDR3 size: 16 residues.

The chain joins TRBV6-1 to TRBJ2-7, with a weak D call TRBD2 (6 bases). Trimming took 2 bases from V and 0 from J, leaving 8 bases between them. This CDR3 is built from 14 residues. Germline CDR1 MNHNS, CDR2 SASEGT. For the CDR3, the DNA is TGTGCCAGCAGTGAACTCGGGAGCTCCTACGAGCAGTACTTC. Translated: CASSELGSSYEQYF.

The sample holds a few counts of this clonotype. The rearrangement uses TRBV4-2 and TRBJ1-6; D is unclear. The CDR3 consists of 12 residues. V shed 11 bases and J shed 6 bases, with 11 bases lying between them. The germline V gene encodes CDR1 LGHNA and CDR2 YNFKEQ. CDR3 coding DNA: TGTGCCGATTTACGGTTTAATTCACCCCTCCACTTT. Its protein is CADLRFNSPLHF.

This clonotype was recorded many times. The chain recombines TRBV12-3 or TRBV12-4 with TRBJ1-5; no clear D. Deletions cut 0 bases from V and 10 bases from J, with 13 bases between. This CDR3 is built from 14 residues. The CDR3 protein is CASSLATHSKPQHF. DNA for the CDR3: TGTGCCAGCAGTTTAGCGACCCATTCCAAACCCCAGCATTTT.

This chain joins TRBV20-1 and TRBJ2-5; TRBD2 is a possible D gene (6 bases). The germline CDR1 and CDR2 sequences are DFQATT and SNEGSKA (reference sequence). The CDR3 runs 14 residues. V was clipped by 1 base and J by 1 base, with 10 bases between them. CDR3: CSARGLVAQETQYF. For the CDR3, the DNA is TGCAGTGCTAGAGGACTAGTAGCCCAAGAGACCCAGTACTTC.

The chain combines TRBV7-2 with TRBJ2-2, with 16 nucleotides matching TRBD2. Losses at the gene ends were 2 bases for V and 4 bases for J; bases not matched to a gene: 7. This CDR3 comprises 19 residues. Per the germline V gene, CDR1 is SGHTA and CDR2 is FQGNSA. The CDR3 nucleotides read TGTGCCAGCAGCTTAAAGGGGACTAGCGGGAGGGCCGGCACCGGGGAGCTGTTTTTT. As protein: CASSLKGTSGRAGTGELFF.

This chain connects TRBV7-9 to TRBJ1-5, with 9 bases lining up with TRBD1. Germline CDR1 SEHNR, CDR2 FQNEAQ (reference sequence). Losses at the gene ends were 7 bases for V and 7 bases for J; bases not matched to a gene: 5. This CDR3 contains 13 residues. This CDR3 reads CASNRGLGQPQHF. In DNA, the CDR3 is TGTGCCAGCAACAGGGGGCTTGGGCAGCCCCAGCATTTT. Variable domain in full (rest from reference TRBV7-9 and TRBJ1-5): DTGVSQNPRHKITKRGQNVTFRCDPISEHNRLYWYRQTLGQGPEFLTYFQNEAQLEKSRLLSDRFSAERPKGSFSTLEIQRTEQGDSAMYLCASNRGLGQPQHFGDGTRLSIL.

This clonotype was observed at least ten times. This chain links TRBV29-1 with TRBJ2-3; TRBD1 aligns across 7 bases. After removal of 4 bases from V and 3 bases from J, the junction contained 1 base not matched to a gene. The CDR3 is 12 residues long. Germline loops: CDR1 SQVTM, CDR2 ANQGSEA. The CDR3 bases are TGCAGCGTTGCAGGGGGTACAGATACGCAGTATTTT. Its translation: CSVAGGTDTQYF.

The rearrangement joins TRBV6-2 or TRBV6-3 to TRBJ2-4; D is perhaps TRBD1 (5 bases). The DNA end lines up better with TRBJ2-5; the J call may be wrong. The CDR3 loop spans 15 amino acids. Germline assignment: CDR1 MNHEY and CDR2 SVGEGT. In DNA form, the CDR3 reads TGTGCCAGCAGTTACCTCTGGACACTTCAAGAGACCCAGTACTTC. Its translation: CASSYLWTLQETQYF.

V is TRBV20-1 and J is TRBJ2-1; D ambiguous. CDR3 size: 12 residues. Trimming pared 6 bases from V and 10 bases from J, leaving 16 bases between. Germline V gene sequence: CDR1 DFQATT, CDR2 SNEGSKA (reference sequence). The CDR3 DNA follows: TGCAGTGCGAGAACCTCGGGCGAGGAGCAGTTCTTC. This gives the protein CSARTSGEEQFF.

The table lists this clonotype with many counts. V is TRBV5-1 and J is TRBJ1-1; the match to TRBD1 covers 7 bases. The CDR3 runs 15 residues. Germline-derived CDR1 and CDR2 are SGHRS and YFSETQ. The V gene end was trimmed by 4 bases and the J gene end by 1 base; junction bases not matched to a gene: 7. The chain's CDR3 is CASSGTGAPNTEAFF. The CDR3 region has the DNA TGCGCCAGCAGCGGAACAGGGGCGCCGAACACTGAAGCTTTCTTT. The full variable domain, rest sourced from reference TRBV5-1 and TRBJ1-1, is KAGVTQTPRYLIKTRGQQVTLSCSPISGHRSVSWYQQTPGQGLQFLFEYFSETQRNKGNFPGRFSGRQFSNSRSEMNVSTLELGDSALYLCASSGTGAPNTEAFFGQGTRLTVV.

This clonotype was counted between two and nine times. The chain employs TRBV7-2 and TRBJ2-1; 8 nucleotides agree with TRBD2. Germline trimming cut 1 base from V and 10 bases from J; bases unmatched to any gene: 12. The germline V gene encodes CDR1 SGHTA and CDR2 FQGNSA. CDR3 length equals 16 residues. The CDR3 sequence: CASSLVDLSGGGEQFF. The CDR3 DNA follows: TGTGCCAGCAGCTTAGTCGATTTGAGCGGGGGAGGAGAGCAGTTCTTC.

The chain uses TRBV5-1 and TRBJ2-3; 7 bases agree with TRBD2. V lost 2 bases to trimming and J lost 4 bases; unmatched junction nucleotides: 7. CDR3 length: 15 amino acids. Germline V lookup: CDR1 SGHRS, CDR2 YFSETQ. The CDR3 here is CASSFRGRGADTQYF. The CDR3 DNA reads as TGCGCCAGCAGCTTCCGGGGGAGGGGAGCAGATACGCAGTATTTT. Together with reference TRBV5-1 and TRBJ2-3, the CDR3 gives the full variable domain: KAGVTQTPRYLIKTRGQQVTLSCSPISGHRSVSWYQQTPGQGLQFLFEYFSETQRNKGNFPGRFSGRQFSNSRSEMNVSTLELGDSALYLCASSFRGRGADTQYFGPGTRLTVL.

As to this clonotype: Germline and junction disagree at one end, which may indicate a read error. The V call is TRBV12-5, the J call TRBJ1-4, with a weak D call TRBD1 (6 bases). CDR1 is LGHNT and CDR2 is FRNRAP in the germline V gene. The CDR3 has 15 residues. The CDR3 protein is CAGGFDRRRNEKLFF. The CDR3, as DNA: TGTGCTGGTGGTTTTGACAGGCGGAGGAATGAAAAACTGTTTTTT.

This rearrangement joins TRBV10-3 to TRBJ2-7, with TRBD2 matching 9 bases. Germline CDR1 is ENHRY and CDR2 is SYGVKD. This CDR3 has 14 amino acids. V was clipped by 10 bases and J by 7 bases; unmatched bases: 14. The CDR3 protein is CATATTSGNNEQYF. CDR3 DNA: TGTGCCACCGCAACGACTAGCGGAAACAATGAGCAGTACTTC.

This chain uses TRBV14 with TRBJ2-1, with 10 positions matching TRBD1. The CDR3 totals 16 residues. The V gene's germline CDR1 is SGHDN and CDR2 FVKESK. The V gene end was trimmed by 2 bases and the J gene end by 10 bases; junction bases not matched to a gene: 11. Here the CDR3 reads CASSQPGQGRKKEQFF. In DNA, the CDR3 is TGTGCCAGCAGCCAACCGGGACAGGGGCGCAAAAAAGAGCAGTTCTTC.